This T cell receptor beta chain was captured in a study of blood T cell repertoires in COVID-19. Study in general: The United States, Italy and Spain provided the acute and convalescent COVID-19 samples.

The CDR3 consists of 15 residues. Germline CDR1 MNHEY, CDR2 SVGAGI. Trimming stripped 4 bases from V and 5 bases from J, with 17 bases between. Study processing details: Amplified reference gene primers provided the basis for estimating nucleated cell counts. Assay: immunoSEQ multiplex PCR; the TCRdb copy retains only in-frame clones and omits some. V, J and clone size were drawn from that table, and D and trimming were deduced from the DNA. This table holds around 100,000 clones, around 85% found once. The sample was peripheral blood. This TCR was recovered from a human donor in a cohort sampled during active COVID-19. The chain carries TRBV6-5 and TRBJ1-1; no clear D gene. The DNA of the CDR3 is TGTGCCAGCAGTTTCGAGTCCGGGGTTGGTACTGAAGCTTTCTTT. Translation: CASSFESGVGTEAFF.